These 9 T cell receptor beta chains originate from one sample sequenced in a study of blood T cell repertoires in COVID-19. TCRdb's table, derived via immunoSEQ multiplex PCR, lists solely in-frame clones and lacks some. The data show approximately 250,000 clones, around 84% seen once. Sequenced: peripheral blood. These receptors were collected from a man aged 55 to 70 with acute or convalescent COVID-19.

The chain's CDR3 is CASTRPGVLYGYTF. The DNA for the CDR3 is TGTGCCAGCACCCGCCCGGGGGTACTCTATGGCTACACCTTC. The rearrangement uses TRBV5-4 and TRBJ1-2; possible D gene TRBD1, 5 bases. Deletions cut 6 bases from V and 4 bases from J, with 16 bases between. This CDR3 contains 14 residues. Germline V gene lookup returns CDR1 SGHNT and CDR2 YYREEE (reference sequence).

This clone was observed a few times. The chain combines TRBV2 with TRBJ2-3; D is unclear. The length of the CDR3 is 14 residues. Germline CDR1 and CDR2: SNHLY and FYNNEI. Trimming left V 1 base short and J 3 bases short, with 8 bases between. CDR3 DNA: TGTGCCAGCAGTGAAGAGCGTTTGACAGATACGCAGTATTTT. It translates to CASSEERLTDTQYF.

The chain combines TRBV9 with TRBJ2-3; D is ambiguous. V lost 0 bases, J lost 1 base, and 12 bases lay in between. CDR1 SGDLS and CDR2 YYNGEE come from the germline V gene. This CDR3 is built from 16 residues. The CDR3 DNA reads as TGTGCCAGCAGCGTAGGCGGTACCTGGGGCACAGATACGCAGTATTTT. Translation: CASSVGGTWGTDTQYF.

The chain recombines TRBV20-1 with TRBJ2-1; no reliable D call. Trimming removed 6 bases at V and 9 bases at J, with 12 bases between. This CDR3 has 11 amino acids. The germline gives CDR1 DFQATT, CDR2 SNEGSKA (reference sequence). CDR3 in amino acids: CSAPRRSEQFF. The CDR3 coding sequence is TGCAGTGCCCCGAGAAGGAGTGAGCAGTTCTTC.

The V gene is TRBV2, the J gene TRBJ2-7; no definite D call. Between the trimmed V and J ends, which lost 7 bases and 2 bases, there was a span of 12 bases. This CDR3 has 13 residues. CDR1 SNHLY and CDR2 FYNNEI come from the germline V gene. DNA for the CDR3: TGTGCCAGCAATGCGATACGCACCTACGAGCAGTACTTC. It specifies CASNAIRTYEQYF.

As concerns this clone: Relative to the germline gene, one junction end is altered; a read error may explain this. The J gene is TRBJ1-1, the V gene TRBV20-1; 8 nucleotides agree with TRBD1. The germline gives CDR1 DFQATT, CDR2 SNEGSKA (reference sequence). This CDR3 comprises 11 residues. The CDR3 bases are TGCAGTGCTAGAGATAGGGACAGGATCCCTTTT. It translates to CSARDRDRIPF.

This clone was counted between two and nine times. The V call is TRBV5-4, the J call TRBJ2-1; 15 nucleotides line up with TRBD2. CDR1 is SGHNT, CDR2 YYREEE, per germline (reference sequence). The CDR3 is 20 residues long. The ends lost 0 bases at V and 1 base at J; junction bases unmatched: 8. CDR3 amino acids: CASSLAGTSGRRGSYNEQFF. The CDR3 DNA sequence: TGTGCCAGCAGCTTGGCAGGGACTAGCGGGAGGAGGGGATCCTACAATGAGCAGTTCTTC.

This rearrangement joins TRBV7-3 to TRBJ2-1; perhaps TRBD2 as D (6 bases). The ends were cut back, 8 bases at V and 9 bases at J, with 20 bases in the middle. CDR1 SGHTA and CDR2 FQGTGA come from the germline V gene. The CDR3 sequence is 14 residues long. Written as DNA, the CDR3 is TGTGCCAGCGGTAGAGCCGGGAGTATCAGTGAGCAGTTCTTC. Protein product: CASGRAGSISEQFF.

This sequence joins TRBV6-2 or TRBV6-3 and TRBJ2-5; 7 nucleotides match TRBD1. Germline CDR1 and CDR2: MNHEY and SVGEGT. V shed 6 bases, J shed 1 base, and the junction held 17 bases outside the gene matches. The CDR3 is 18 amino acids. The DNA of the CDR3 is TGTGCCAGCAGCTGGGGACAGATGAGTGCAGGGCCCCAAGAGACCCAGTACTTC. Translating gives CASSWGQMSAGPQETQYF.